The clone carrying this T cell receptor (beta chain) occurred many times. Its specificity is not known. MiXCR, run by TCRdb on the 5' RACE reads, gives a single entry per CDR3 protein. The sample carries around 300,000 distinct CDR3 sequences, approximately 4% recorded once. The data are from a study of T cells after yellow fever vaccination. Study-level information: Fractions of limited cellularity were prepared by means of SMART-Seq v4 Ultra Low Input. Overall study findings and caveats: Researchers report a weaker secondary response that nonetheless peaked faster, day 5 versus 15. It was a small share of clonotypes that appeared in both CD4 and CD8 compartments.

The CDR3 contains 13 residues. V gave up 7 bases and J gave up 5 bases, with 16 bases separating them. Germline V gene sequence: CDR1 SQVTM, CDR2 ANQGSEA. The chain uses TRBV29-1 and TRBJ2-3; D is perhaps TRBD2 (6 bases). The TCR originated in a man aged 18 to 35 who received the YFV17D yellow fever vaccine. The sequences come from PBMCs, collected 15 days after the yellow fever booster vaccination. CDR3 loop: CSAGGAGRDTQYF. CDR3 nucleotides: TGCAGCGCCGGAGGGGCGGGAAGAGATACGCAGTATTTT.